This T cell receptor (beta chain) derives from a study of blood T cell repertoires in COVID-19. The wider study: T cells, B-cell-depleted T cells, or PBMCs supplied cDNA or gDNA.

Libraries were prepared by immunoSEQ multiplex PCR; TCRdb keeps only in-frame clonotypes and omits some of them. Here the sample spans roughly 150,000 clones, more than 75% being singletons. This clone was observed a handful of times. Specimen: peripheral blood. This TCR derives from a man at least 80 years old with acute or convalescent COVID-19.

DNA of the CDR3: TGTGCCAGCAGTTTAGGTACGAGAGCTTTCTTT. Translation gives CASSLGTRAFF. This chain joins TRBV28 and TRBJ1-1; D is undetermined. Trimming stripped 2 bases from V and 10 bases from J, with 8 bases between. The length of the CDR3 is 11 residues. CDR1 and CDR2 (germline): MDHEN, SYDVKM.